A single sample is the source of the 2 T cell receptor beta chains below, sequenced in a study of beta chain features in type 1 diabetes. Investigators reverse transcribed all isolated RNA, so they sequenced expressed TCRB transcripts. Assay used: immunoSEQ multiplex PCR; TCRdb lists only in-frame clones, some missing. The sample shows hundreds of thousands of clones, 11% of them seen only once. General study points: For Type 1 diabetes patients, all four CD4+ subsets carried TCRB CDR3s that were moderately but significantly shorter.

No cognate antigen is known for these TCRs. The specimen was naive CD4+ T cells from blood. The source of these receptors is a man younger than 40 with type 1 diabetes.

This clone was observed a few times. The rearrangement links TRBV19 to TRBJ1-5, with D possibly being TRBD1 (5 bases). V lost 6 bases to trimming and J lost 3 bases, with 15 bases between them. The CDR3 runs to 15 residues. Germline V gene sequence: CDR1 LNHDA, CDR2 SQIVND (reference sequence). In nucleotides, the CDR3 is TGTGCCAGTAGCCAAGGGGAGGTTTTCAATCAGCCCCAGCATTTT. This sequence encodes CASSQGEVFNQPQHF.

The chain employs TRBV4-2 and TRBJ2-2; the D gene is possibly TRBD2 (6 bases). CDR3 length equals 14 residues. Looked up from germline, CDR1 is LGHNA and CDR2 is YNFKEQ. The V end was cut by 2 bases, the J end by 12 bases, with 16 bases between. This CDR3 reads CASSQRWRRDQLFF. DNA of the CDR3: TGTGCCAGCAGCCAAAGGTGGAGGCGGGACCAGCTGTTTTTT.